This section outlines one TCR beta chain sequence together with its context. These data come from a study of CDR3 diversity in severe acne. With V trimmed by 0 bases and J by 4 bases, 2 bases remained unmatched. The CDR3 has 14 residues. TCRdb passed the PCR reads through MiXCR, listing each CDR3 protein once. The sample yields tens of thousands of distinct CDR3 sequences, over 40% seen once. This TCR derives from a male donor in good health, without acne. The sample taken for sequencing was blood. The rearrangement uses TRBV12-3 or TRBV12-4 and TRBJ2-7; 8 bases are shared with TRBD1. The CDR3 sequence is CASSLAGQDYEQYF. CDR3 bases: TGTGCCAGCAGTTTAGCGGGACAGGATTACGAGCAGTACTTC.